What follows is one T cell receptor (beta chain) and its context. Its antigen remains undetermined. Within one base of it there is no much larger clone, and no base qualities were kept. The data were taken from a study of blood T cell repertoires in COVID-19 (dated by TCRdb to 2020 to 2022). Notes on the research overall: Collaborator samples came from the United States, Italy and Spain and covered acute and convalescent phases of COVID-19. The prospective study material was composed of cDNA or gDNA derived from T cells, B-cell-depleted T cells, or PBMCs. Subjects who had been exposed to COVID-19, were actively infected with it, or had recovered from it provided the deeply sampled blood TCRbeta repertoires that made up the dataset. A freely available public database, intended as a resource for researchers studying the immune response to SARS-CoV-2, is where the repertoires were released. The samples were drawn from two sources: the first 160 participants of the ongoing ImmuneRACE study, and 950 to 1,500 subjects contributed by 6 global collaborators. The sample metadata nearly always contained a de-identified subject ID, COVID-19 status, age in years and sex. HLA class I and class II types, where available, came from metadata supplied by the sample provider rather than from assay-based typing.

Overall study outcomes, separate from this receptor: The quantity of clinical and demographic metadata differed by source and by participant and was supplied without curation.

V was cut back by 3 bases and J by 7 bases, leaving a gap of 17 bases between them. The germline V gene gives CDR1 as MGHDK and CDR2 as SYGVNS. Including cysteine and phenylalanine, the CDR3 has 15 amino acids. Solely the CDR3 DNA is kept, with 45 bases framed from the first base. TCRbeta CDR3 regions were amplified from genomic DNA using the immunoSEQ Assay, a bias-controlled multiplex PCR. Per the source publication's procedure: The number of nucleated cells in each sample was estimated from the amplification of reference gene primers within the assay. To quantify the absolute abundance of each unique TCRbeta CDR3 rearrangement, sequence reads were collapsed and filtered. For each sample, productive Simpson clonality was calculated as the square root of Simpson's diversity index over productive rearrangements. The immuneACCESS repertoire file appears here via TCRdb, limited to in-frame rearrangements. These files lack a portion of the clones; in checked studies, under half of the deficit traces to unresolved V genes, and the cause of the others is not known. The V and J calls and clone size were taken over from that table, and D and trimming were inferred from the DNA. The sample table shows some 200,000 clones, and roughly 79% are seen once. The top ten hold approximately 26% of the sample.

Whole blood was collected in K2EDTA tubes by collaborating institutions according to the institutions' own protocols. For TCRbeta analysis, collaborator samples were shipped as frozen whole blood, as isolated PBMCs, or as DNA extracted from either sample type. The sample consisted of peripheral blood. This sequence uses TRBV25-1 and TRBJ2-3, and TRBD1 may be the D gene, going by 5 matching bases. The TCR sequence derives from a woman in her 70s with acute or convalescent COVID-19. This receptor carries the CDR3 CASSETVSRSNTQYF. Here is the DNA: TGTGCCAGCAGTGAGACAGTCTCCAGGTCAAATACGCAGTATTTT. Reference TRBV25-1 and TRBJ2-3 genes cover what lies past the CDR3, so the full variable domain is EADIYQTPRYLVIGTGKKITLECSQTMGHDKMYWYQQDPGMELHLIHYSYGVNSTEKGDLSSESTVSRIRTEHFPLTLESARPSHTSQYLCASSETVSRSNTQYFGPGTRLTVL.